The next 32 T cell receptor beta chains were all read from a single sample in a study of blood T cell repertoires in COVID-19 (dated by TCRdb to the early 2020s). The receptor library was made with the immunoSEQ multiplex PCR assay. This immuneACCESS table, as held by TCRdb, lists in-frame sequences with V and J called but not all clones. Of the missing ones, under half trace to an unresolved V gene in checked studies; the others have no known cause. The sample has more than 300,000 clones on record, around 86% of them singletons. Clones ranked in the top ten supply around 1.5% of the sample. The sequencing sample was made of peripheral blood. These receptors all stem from a woman between 45 and 65 years old with acute or convalescent COVID-19.

V is TRBV5-1 and J is TRBJ1-1; D perhaps matches TRBD1 (6 bases). Deletions cut 0 bases from V and 7 bases from J, with 16 bases between. The CDR3 is 15 amino acids. Germline assignment: CDR1 SGHRS and CDR2 YFSETQ. The CDR3 DNA follows: TGCGCCAGCAGCTTGGAACTTTGGGGGCACGGTGAAGCTTTCTTT. Amino acids: CASSLELWGHGEAFF.

The rearrangement joins TRBV30 to TRBJ1-4, with D maybe TRBD1 (6 bases). The V and J ends lost 1 base and 8 bases respectively, with 8 bases between them. Germline CDR1 is GTSNPN and CDR2 is SVGIG (reference sequence). The CDR3 has 12 residues. This CDR3 is CAWSGGGEKLFF. The CDR3 nucleotides read TGTGCCTGGAGTGGGGGGGGCGAAAAACTGTTTTTT.

This clone was seen only a few times. This chain uses TRBV5-1 with TRBJ2-3, with 8 positions matching TRBD1. The germline CDR1 and CDR2 sequences are SGHRS and YFSETQ. Germline trimming cut 4 bases from V and 0 bases from J; bases unmatched to any gene: 7. The length of the CDR3 is 16 residues. The CDR3 loop is CASSPGDRGSTDTQYF. The CDR3 coding sequence is TGCGCCAGCAGCCCGGGCGACAGGGGTAGCACAGATACGCAGTATTTT.

This clone was seen once. The chain recombines TRBV5-1 with TRBJ1-2; TRBD1 matches at 7 bases. The germline V gene has CDR1 SGHRS and CDR2 YFSETQ. With V trimmed by 4 bases and J by 4 bases, 13 bases remained unmatched. This CDR3 contains 16 residues. Written as DNA, the CDR3 is TGCGCCAGCAGCGCACCCCCGGGGACAGACTTCTATGGCTACACCTTC. This translates into CASSAPPGTDFYGYTF.

The J gene is TRBJ1-2, the V gene TRBV27; D gene ambiguous. The V end lost 2 bases, the J end lost 1 base, and 26 bases lay between the germline ends. The CDR3 runs to 20 residues. The germline CDR1 and CDR2 sequences are MNHEY and SMNVEV (reference sequence). CDR3 amino acids: CASSLSPPGYRRFVNYGYTF. DNA of the CDR3: TGTGCCAGCAGTTTAAGTCCCCCGGGATATAGGCGATTCGTTAACTATGGCTACACCTTC.

CDR3 sequence reads: CASSLVLPGAEAFF. The CDR3 DNA is TGTGCCAGCAGCTTAGTTTTACCGGGAGCTGAAGCTTTCTTT. The gene calls are TRBV7-9 and TRBJ1-1, with D unclear. The CDR3 consists of 14 residues. Trimming left V 1 base short and J 6 bases short, with 12 bases between. Germline V CDR1 and CDR2: SEHNR, FQNEAQ (reference sequence).

This clone was observed a handful of times. Within the sample, other DNA sequences also encode this same CDR3. The rearrangement joins TRBV24-1 to TRBJ2-3, with 9 bases fitting TRBD2. V trimming: 3 bases; J trimming: 1 base; junction bases outside the gene matches: 1. CDR1 and CDR2 from the germline V gene are KGHDR and SFDVKD. This CDR3 comprises 15 residues. CDR3 in amino acids: CATSDQREGTDTQYF. The CDR3 DNA is TGTGCCACCAGTGATCAGCGGGAGGGCACAGATACGCAGTATTTT.

The rearrangement links TRBV18 to TRBJ1-3; D is undetermined. The CDR3 has 13 residues. Trimming left V 0 bases short and J 10 bases short, with 10 bases between. The germline V gene encodes CDR1 KGHSH and CDR2 LQKENI. CDR3 nucleotides: TGTGCCAGCTCACCACCCCGCGGGGAGACCATATATTTT. This gives the protein CASSPPRGETIYF.

A few counts support this clone. J is TRBJ1-5 and V is TRBV19; possible D gene TRBD1, 6 bases. From germline, CDR1 is LNHDA and CDR2 SQIVND (reference sequence). This CDR3 has 16 amino acids. V lost 5 bases and J 0 bases, leaving 14 bases between the germline ends. CDR3 sequence reads: CASSARGRGSNQPQHF. For the CDR3, the DNA is TGTGCCAGTAGTGCTAGGGGGAGGGGTAGCAATCAGCCCCAGCATTTT.

The chain couples TRBV28 to TRBJ1-5, with TRBD1 identical over 8 bases. Germline loops: CDR1 MDHEN, CDR2 SYDVKM. J was trimmed by 7 bases and V by 4 bases; bases with no gene match: 3. The CDR3 runs to 13 residues. CDR3 sequence: CASSSDRGQPQHF. The CDR3 DNA follows: TGTGCCAGCAGTTCCGACAGGGGACAGCCCCAGCATTTT.

This sequence joins TRBV18 and TRBJ1-1; 7 nucleotides match TRBD1. CDR3 length equals 15 residues. Trimming cost V 6 bases and J 6 bases; bases outside gene matches: 13. The germline V gene has CDR1 KGHSH and CDR2 LQKENI. CDR3 nucleotide sequence: TGTGCCAGCTCGCCCCCCGACAGGGTGATCGCTGAAGCTTTCTTT. Translating it yields CASSPPDRVIAEAFF.

The chain links TRBV18 to TRBJ2-3; D possibly corresponds to TRBD1 (6 bases). Looked up from germline, CDR1 is KGHSH and CDR2 is LQKENI. V lost 4 bases to trimming and J lost 4 bases, with 12 bases between them. This CDR3 is built from 14 residues. The CDR3 protein is CASSHRGKPDTQYF. The DNA of the CDR3 is TGTGCCAGCTCACATAGGGGGAAACCAGATACGCAGTATTTT.

This clone was seen just once. J is TRBJ1-1 and V is TRBV10-3, with a tentative D call TRBD1 (6 bases). Germline assignment: CDR1 ENHRY and CDR2 SYGVKD. This CDR3 comprises 14 residues. Trimming stripped 4 bases from V and 0 bases from J, with 9 bases between. This chain's CDR3 is CAISADRLNTEAFF. The CDR3 DNA reads TGTGCCATCAGTGCCGACAGGCTGAACACTGAAGCTTTCTTT.

The rearrangement joins TRBV15 to TRBJ2-7; tentative D call: TRBD1 (6 bases). Germline V CDR1 and CDR2: LNHNV, YYDKDF (reference sequence). V was shortened by 1 base and J by 0 bases, with 10 bases between the two germline ends. The CDR3 is 15 residues long. The CDR3 region is CATSRADRFSYEQYF. CDR3 bases: TGTGCCACCAGCAGAGCCGACAGGTTCTCCTACGAGCAGTACTTC.

CDR3 nucleotides: TGTGCCACCAGCAGAGATCGGGTCAACAGGGGTATCGGCACTGAAGCTTTCTTT. It encodes CATSRDRVNRGIGTEAFF. The chain carries TRBV15 and TRBJ1-1; 7 bases agree with TRBD1. CDR3 length: 18 amino acids. Trimming removed 0 bases from V and 4 bases from J; junction bases left unmatched: 14. Germline assignment: CDR1 LNHNV and CDR2 YYDKDF (reference sequence). Based on the CDR3 plus reference TRBV15 and TRBJ1-1, the full variable domain is DAMVIQNPRYQVTQFGKPVTLSCSQTLNHNVMYWYQQKSSQAPKLLFHYYDKDFNNEADTPDNFQSRRPNTSFCFLDIRSPGLGDTAMYLCATSRDRVNRGIGTEAFFGQGTRLTVV.

The genes are TRBV5-7 and TRBJ1-4, with D uncertain. TRBV5-7 falls under the ORF class, with uncertain function. CDR3 size: 14 residues. V shed 3 bases and J shed 7 bases, with 13 bases lying between them. For the CDR3, the DNA is TGTGCCAGCAGCTCTCTCGGAGCGTTTGAAAAACTGTTTTTT. Encoded protein: CASSSLGAFEKLFF.

This chain uses TRBV9 with TRBJ2-7, with TRBD1 matching 12 bases. This CDR3 contains 14 residues. The V and J ends lost 4 bases and 4 bases, in that order; junction bases with no gene match: 3. Germline V gene lookup returns CDR1 SGDLS and CDR2 YYNGEE. The CDR3 nucleotides read TGTGCCAGCAGCTTGGGACAGGGGGCTTACGAGCAGTACTTC. Amino acids: CASSLGQGAYEQYF.

Regarding this clone: The same CDR3 arises from other DNA sequences in this sample as well. The chain is built from TRBV18 and TRBJ2-7; D ambiguous. V shed 3 bases and J shed 1 base, with 7 bases lying between them. This CDR3 comprises 13 residues. Germline CDR1 is KGHSH and CDR2 is LQKENI. CDR3 DNA sequence: TGTGCCAGCTCACCCCCCAATTCCTACGAGCAGTACTTC. As protein: CASSPPNSYEQYF.

The chain is built from TRBV7-8 and TRBJ1-3; D possibly corresponds to TRBD1 (6 bases). With 5 bases removed from V and 5 bases from J, the gap between germline ends came to 13 bases. The germline gives CDR1 SGHVS, CDR2 FQNEAQ. The CDR3 length is 14 residues. CDR3 protein: CASSGGTSRNTIYF. The CDR3 region has the DNA TGTGCCAGCAGCGGAGGGACATCAAGAAACACCATATATTTT.

This sequence joins TRBV18 and TRBJ1-1; a weak D match, TRBD1 (6 bases). Germline V lookup: CDR1 KGHSH, CDR2 LQKENI. V was pared by 5 bases and J by 1 base, with 11 bases between. The CDR3 extends over 14 amino acids. CDR3 in amino acids: CASSFSDRNTEAFF. CDR3 DNA: TGTGCCAGCTCATTCTCGGACAGGAACACTGAAGCTTTCTTT.

This clone came up a few times. This sequence joins TRBV28 and TRBJ1-1; D not resolved. V lost 6 bases to trimming and J lost 8 bases, with 16 bases between them. This CDR3 is 13 amino acids long. Germline assignment: CDR1 MDHEN and CDR2 SYDVKM. CDR3 sequence: CASRPPQNYEAFF. Written as DNA, the CDR3 is TGTGCCAGCAGGCCTCCTCAGAATTACGAAGCTTTCTTT.

The chain employs TRBV28 and TRBJ1-6; 8 bases line up with TRBD1. Trimming at V came to 1 base and at J to 10 bases, leaving 12 bases not matched to a gene. The V gene's germline CDR1 is MDHEN and CDR2 SYDVKM. The CDR3 totals 17 residues. The CDR3 here is CASSLYPLGQGVSPLHF. The DNA for the CDR3 is TGTGCCAGCAGTTTATACCCACTCGGACAGGGTGTCTCACCCCTCCACTTT.

This clone was seen once. This chain uses TRBV20-1 with TRBJ2-7, with a possible D match to TRBD2 (7 bases). The germline V gene encodes CDR1 DFQATT and CDR2 SNEGSKA (reference sequence). CDR3 size: 14 residues. The ends were cut back, 3 bases at V and 4 bases at J, with 16 bases in the middle. The CDR3 nucleotides read TGCAGTGCTAGTACACGGGGGGCAAGGTACGAGCAGTACTTC. Translated, it gives CSASTRGARYEQYF.

The chain uses TRBV28 and TRBJ2-5, with D hard to call. The ends were cut back, 6 bases at V and 4 bases at J, with 9 bases in the middle. The CDR3 totals 12 residues. Germline V gene data show CDR1 as MDHEN and CDR2 as SYDVKM. CDR3 in amino acids: CASRAGLETQYF. The CDR3 DNA sequence: TGTGCCAGCAGGGCAGGTCTAGAGACCCAGTACTTC.

The chain joins TRBV7-9 to TRBJ2-5, with D perhaps TRBD2 (6 bases). The CDR3 is made up of 14 amino acids. Per germline, CDR1 SEHNR and CDR2 FQNEAQ (reference sequence). Trimming took 5 bases from V and 7 from J, leaving 17 bases between them. In nucleotides, the CDR3 is TGTGCCAGCAGCAGGGACTCGCCCATTGGGACCCAGTACTTC. The encoded protein is CASSRDSPIGTQYF.

The chain couples TRBV6-5 to TRBJ2-7, with 12 bases identical to TRBD2. This CDR3 contains 14 residues. CDR1 and CDR2 (germline): MNHEY, SVGAGI. Trimming at V came to 7 bases and at J to 4 bases, leaving 5 bases not matched to a gene. This CDR3 reads CASNPTSGRYEQYF. CDR3 nucleotides: TGTGCCAGCAACCCGACTAGCGGGAGATACGAGCAGTACTTC.

This chain connects TRBV28 to TRBJ2-7, with D perhaps matching TRBD1 (6 bases). CDR3 length equals 12 residues. V lost 5 bases and J 3 bases, leaving 8 bases between the germline ends. CDR1 MDHEN and CDR2 SYDVKM come from the germline V gene. CDR3 amino acids: CASSQGFYEQYF. The DNA of the CDR3 is TGTGCCAGCAGTCAGGGGTTCTACGAGCAGTACTTC.

This clone appeared a single time. The CDR3 spells CASSVVNSGTNNEQFF. CDR3 DNA sequence: TGTGCCAGCAGCGTAGTGAATAGCGGGACCAACAATGAGCAGTTCTTC. The V gene is TRBV9, the J gene TRBJ2-1, with 8 bases that match TRBD2. The germline gives CDR1 SGDLS, CDR2 YYNGEE. This CDR3 is built from 16 residues. V shed 0 bases and J 5 bases; nucleotides not matched to a gene: 7.

This clone has just one count. This sequence joins TRBV28 and TRBJ2-1; 7 nucleotides align to TRBD2. J lost 4 bases, V lost 5 bases, and 17 bases had no gene match. The CDR3 has 18 amino acids. Looked up from germline, CDR1 is MDHEN and CDR2 is SYDVKM. CDR3 in amino acids: CASSTPLSKAGDYNEQFF. The CDR3 bases are TGTGCCAGCAGTACCCCACTAAGCAAGGCGGGAGATTACAATGAGCAGTTCTTC.

V and J are TRBV27 and TRBJ2-3; TRBD2 agrees at 9 bases. Germline CDR1 and CDR2: MNHEY and SMNVEV (reference sequence). V was pared by 6 bases and J by 5 bases, with 6 bases of the junction left unmatched. The CDR3 consists of 14 residues. CDR3 loop: CASRLGGGGDTQYF. In DNA, the CDR3 is TGTGCCAGCAGACTCGGCGGGGGGGGAGATACGCAGTATTTT.

The J gene is TRBJ2-7, the V gene TRBV5-1; 15 bases align to TRBD2. The CDR3 covers 17 residues. V lost 3 bases, J lost 6 bases, and 10 bases stayed unmatched. The germline CDR1 and CDR2 sequences are SGHRS and YFSETQ. CDR3 in DNA: TGCGCCAGCAGCTCCGAACGGACTAGCGGGAGGGTGGGCGAGCAGTACTTC. Its protein product is CASSSERTSGRVGEQYF.

Written as DNA, the CDR3 is TGTGCCACCAGTTCAACAGGGGAGGAAAGGCAGCCCCAGCATTTT. It is translated as CATSSTGEERQPQHF. The chain links TRBV24-1 to TRBJ1-5; 7 bases align to TRBD1. The germline gives CDR1 KGHDR, CDR2 SFDVKD. Unmatched junction bases numbered 11, after V lost 6 bases and J lost 7 bases. This CDR3 has 15 amino acids.